This T cell receptor beta chain was identified in a study of T cells in tumors after PD-1 blockade. Using immunoSEQ multiplex PCR, the repertoire was profiled, and TCRdb retains in-frame clones only, with some absent. The data show some 10,000 clones, about 67% seen once. Looked up from germline, CDR1 is SQVTM and CDR2 is ANQGSEA. Trimming shortened V by 2 bases and J by 9 bases, and 14 bases separated the two germline ends. The CDR3 runs 12 residues. The chain recombines TRBV29-1 with TRBJ2-7, with D unresolved. The sample in question was tumor tissue, obtained after anti-PD-1 treatment. This TCR came from a human donor with basal cell carcinoma. CDR3 loop: CSVESTPNRQYF. The CDR3 DNA follows: TGCAGCGTTGAATCTACCCCGAATAGGCAGTACTTC.